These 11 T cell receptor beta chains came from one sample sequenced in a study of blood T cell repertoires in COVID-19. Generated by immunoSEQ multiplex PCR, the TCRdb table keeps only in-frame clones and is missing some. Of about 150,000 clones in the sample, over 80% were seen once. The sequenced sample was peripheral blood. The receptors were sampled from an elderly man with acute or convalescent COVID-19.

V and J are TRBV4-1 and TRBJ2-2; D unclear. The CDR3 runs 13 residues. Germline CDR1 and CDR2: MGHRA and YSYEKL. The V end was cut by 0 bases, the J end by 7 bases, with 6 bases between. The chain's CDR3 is CASSQDRGGELFF. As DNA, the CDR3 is TGCGCCAGCAGCCAAGATCGAGGCGGGGAGCTGTTTTTT.

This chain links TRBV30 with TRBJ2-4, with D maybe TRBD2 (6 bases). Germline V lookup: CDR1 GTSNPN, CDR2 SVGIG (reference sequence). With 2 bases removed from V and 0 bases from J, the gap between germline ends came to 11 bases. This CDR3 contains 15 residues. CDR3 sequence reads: CAWSTGRKAKNIQYF. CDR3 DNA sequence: TGTGCCTGGAGTACCGGGAGAAAAGCCAAAAACATTCAGTACTTC.

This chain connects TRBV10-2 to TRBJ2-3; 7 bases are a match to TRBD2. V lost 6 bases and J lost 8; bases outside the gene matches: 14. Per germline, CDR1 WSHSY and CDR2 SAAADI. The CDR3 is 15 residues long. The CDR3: CASRDGRPLSGTQYF. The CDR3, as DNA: TGCGCCAGCAGGGACGGGAGGCCCCTATCGGGTACGCAGTATTTT.

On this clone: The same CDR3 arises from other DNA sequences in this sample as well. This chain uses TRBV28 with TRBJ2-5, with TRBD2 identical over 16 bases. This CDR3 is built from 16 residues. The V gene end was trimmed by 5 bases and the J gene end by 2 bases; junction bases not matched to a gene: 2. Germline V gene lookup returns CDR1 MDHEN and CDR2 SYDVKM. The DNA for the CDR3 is TGTGCCAGCAGTCTGGGACTAGCGGGGGGGCAAGAGACCCAGTACTTC. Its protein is CASSLGLAGGQETQYF. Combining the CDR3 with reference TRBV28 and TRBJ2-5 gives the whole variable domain DVKVTQSSRYLVKRTGEKVFLECVQDMDHENMFWYRQDPGLGLRLIYFSYDVKMKEKGDIPEGYSVSREKKERFSLILESASTNQTSMYLCASSLGLAGGQETQYFGPGTRLLVL.

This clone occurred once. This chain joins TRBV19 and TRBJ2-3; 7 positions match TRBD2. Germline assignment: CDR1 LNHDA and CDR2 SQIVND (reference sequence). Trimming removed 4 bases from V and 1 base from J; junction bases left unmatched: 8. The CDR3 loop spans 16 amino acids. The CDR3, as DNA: TGTGCCAGTAGTACCCGATGGAGCGGGGGCACAGATACGCAGTATTTT. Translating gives CASSTRWSGGTDTQYF.

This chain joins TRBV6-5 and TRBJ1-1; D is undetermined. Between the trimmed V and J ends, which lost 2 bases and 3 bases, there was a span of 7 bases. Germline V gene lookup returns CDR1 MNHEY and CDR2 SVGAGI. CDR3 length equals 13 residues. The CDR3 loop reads CASSYDWDTEAFF. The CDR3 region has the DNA TGTGCCAGCAGTTACGACTGGGACACTGAAGCTTTCTTT.

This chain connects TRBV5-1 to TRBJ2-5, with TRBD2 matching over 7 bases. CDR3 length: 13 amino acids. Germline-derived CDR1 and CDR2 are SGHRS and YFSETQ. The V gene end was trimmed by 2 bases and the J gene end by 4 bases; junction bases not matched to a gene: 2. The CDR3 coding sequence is TGCGCCAGCAGCTTTTCGGGGGGAGAGACCCAGTACTTC. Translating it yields CASSFSGGETQYF. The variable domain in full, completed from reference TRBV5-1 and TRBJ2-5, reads KAGVTQTPRYLIKTRGQQVTLSCSPISGHRSVSWYQQTPGQGLQFLFEYFSETQRNKGNFPGRFSGRQFSNSRSEMNVSTLELGDSALYLCASSFSGGETQYFGPGTRLLVL.

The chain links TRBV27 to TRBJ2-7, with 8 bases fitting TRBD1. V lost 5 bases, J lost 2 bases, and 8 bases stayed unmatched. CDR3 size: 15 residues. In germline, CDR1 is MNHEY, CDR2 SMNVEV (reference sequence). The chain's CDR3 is CASSQNRGSTYEQYF. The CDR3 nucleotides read TGTGCCAGCAGTCAAAACAGGGGGTCCACCTACGAGCAGTACTTC.

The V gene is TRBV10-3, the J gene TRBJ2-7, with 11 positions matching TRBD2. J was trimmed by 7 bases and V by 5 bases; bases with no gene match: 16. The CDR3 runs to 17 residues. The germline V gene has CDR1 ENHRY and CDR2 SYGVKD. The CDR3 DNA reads TGTGCCATCAGTCGAGGGGAGACTAGCGGGATAAAAGGAGAGCAGTACTTC. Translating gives CAISRGETSGIKGEQYF.

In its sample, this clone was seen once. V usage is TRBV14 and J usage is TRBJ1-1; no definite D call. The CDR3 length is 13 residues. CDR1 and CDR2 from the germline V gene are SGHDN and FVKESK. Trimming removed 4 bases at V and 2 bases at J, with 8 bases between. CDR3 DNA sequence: TGTGCCAGCAGCCCCGGGTATAACACTGAAGCTTTCTTT. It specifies CASSPGYNTEAFF.

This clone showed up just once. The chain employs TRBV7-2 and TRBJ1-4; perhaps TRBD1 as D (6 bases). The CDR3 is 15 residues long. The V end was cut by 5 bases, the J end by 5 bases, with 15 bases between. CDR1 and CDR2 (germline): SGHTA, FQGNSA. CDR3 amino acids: CASSQQAGVNEKLFF. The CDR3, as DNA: TGTGCCAGCAGCCAGCAGGCAGGGGTCAATGAAAAACTGTTTTTT.